The clone carrying this TCR beta chain was counted between two and nine times. The antigen is undetermined. This specimen comes from a study of early T cells in non-severe SARS-CoV-2 infection. About the research overall: The sequenced material was bulk RNA from unsorted whole blood, and its chains were unpaired. Study results and caveats: Clonotype matching in VDJdb favored anti-spike CD8 responses and did not capture private and CD4 specificities.

Individually, cDNA molecules had unique molecular identifiers attached to them. In TCRdb, the 5' RACE reads were re-called with MiXCR into one record per CDR3 protein. The table includes some 29,000 distinct CDR3 sequences, about 4.6% detected once. The sequenced sample consisted of whole blood. The sequence was obtained from an adult who was a healthcare worker with PCR-confirmed SARS-CoV-2 infection or an uninfected control (not recorded which).

The chain's CDR3 is CASSESGPNTGELFF. CDR3 nucleotides: TGCGCCAGCAGTGAGTCTGGACCGAACACCGGGGAGCTGTTTTTT. This chain uses TRBV10-2 with TRBJ2-2; D is uncertain. This CDR3 spans 15 amino acids. CDR1 is WSHSY and CDR2 is SAAADI in the germline V gene. V gave up 0 bases and J gave up 0 bases, with 5 bases separating them.